This T cell receptor beta chain was recovered during a study of beta chain features in type 1 diabetes. Study in general: The patients were much like the healthy donors in age, gender and cell yields.

V dropped 5 bases and J dropped 2 bases, with 7 bases sitting between them. The CDR3 contains 12 residues. Germline loops: CDR1 MNHEY, CDR2 SVGAGI. What was sequenced were expressed TCRB transcripts, since all of the isolated RNA had been reverse transcribed. Only in-frame clones appear in the TCRdb table, and some are missing; sequencing was by immunoSEQ multiplex PCR. This table holds about 340,000 clones, roughly 8% found once. The sequenced sample was central memory CD4+ T cells from blood. The V call is TRBV6-5, the J call TRBJ2-7; D gene ambiguous. The source of this sequence is a woman under 30 in good health. The CDR3 bases are TGTGCCAGCAGTGCGTTGGCCTACGAGCAGTACTTC. This gives the protein CASSALAYEQYF.